Listed below are T cell receptor beta chains from one sample, sequenced in a study of PD-L1 blockade in urothelial cancer. The repertoire was sequenced with immunoSEQ multiplex PCR; TCRdb's copy has only in-frame clones and lacks some. The sample includes about 36,000 clones, around four fifths of them seen just once. The specimen was PBMCs, collected around atezolizumab (anti-PD-L1) treatment. Receptors were obtained from a man between 35 and 55 years old with urothelial cancer. CDR3s include the opening cysteine and the closing phenylalanine or tryptophan. A D gene is named only where the DNA matches it firmly. Clone size is stated in some rows and not others, as once, few, many or a class when expanded.

>-|TRBJ1-1|-|TRBV4-1
CASSQGLRGVWAFF
TGCGCCAGCAGCCAAGGGCTCAGGGGAGTTTGGGCTTTCTTT
>-|TRBJ1-2|-|TRBV29-1
CSVEAPGGYGYTF
TGCAGCGTTGAGGCCCCCGGGGGCTATGGCTACACCTTC
>-|TRBJ2-1|-|TRBV2
CASSEERQLYNEQFF
TGTGCCAGCAGTGAAGAGAGACAGCTTTACAATGAGCAGTTCTTC
>TRBD2|TRBJ2-1|-|TRBV29-1
CSVWVGLASNEQFF
TGCAGCGTTTGGGTGGGACTAGCGTCCAATGAGCAGTTCTTC
>-|TRBJ2-5|-|TRBV9
CASSVGVGTETQYF
TGTGCCAGCAGCGTCGGGGTCGGCACGGAGACCCAGTACTTC
>TRBD1|TRBJ1-1|-|TRBV18
CASSPRPGQGTEAFF
TGTGCCAGCTCACCCCGCCCGGGACAGGGAACTGAAGCTTTCTTT
>-|TRBJ2-2|-|TRBV29-1
CSVAGSRTGELFF
TGCAGCGTTGCCGGGAGTCGGACCGGGGAGCTGTTTTTT
>TRBD1|TRBJ1-2|-|TRBV6-5
CASFQGQGLGGYTF
TGTGCCAGCTTCCAGGGACAGGGGTTGGGTGGCTACACCTTC
>TRBD1|TRBJ1-4|-|TRBV6-5
CASSPRQGRSEKLFF
TGTGCCAGCAGCCCGAGACAGGGGCGAAGTGAAAAACTGTTTTTT
>TRBD2|TRBJ2-3|few|TRBV19
CASSTTGLAGGLDTQYF
TGTGCCAGTAGTACCACGGGATTAGCGGGAGGGCTGGATACGCAGTATTTT
>TRBD2|TRBJ2-1|once|TRBV6-1
CASTRLAGGNEQFF
TGTGCCAGCACTCGACTAGCGGGAGGCAATGAGCAGTTCTTC
>-|TRBJ2-7|-|TRBV6-1
CASSQQAYEQYF
TGTGCCAGCAGCCAGCAGGCTTACGAGCAGTACTTC
>TRBD1|TRBJ1-6|-|TRBV5-1
CASSFYRGNSPLHF
TGCGCCAGCAGCTTTTACAGGGGGAATTCACCCCTCCACTTT
>-|TRBJ2-7|-|TRBV19
CASRQAPSSYEQYF
TGTGCCAGCAGACAGGCGCCAAGCTCCTACGAGCAGTACTTC
>-|TRBJ2-4|-|TRBV4-1
CASSQVSELAKNIQYF
TGCGCCAGCAGCCAAGTTTCAGAATTAGCCAAAAACATTCAGTACTTC
>TRBD2|TRBJ2-7|-|TRBV5-6
CASSEEREPAGEQYF
TGTGCCAGCAGCGAGGAGCGGGAGCCGGCGGGCGAGCAGTACTTC
>-|TRBJ1-5|-|TRBV18
CASSPREMQPNQPQHF
TGTGCCAGCTCACCTAGGGAGATGCAACCTAATCAGCCCCAGCATTTT
>TRBD1|TRBJ2-1|-|TRBV28
CASKSPGGSYNEQFF
TGTGCCAGCAAAAGCCCAGGGGGCTCCTACAATGAGCAGTTCTTC
>TRBD2|TRBJ2-3|-|TRBV7-3
CASSPSGRRDTQYF
TGTGCCAGCAGCCCGAGCGGGAGGAGGGATACGCAGTATTTT
>-|TRBJ2-1|-|TRBV6-1
CASSEVRDFHNEQFF
TGTGCCAGCAGTGAGGTCAGGGACTTTCACAATGAGCAGTTCTTC
>-|TRBJ1-5|-|TRBV23-1
CAISGGGNQPQHF
TGCGCCATATCGGGCGGGGGGAATCAGCCCCAGCATTTT
>TRBD1|TRBJ1-1|-|TRBV29-1
CNVVTGTGNTEAFF
TGCAACGTGGTTACCGGGACAGGGAACACTGAAGCTTTCTTT
>-|TRBJ2-6|-|TRBV5-6
CASSLAGVLPSGANVLTF
TGTGCCAGCAGCTTGGCCGGGGTCCTCCCTTCTGGGGCCAACGTCCTGACTTTC
>-|TRBJ2-5|-|TRBV19
CASSISDFLETQYF
TGTGCCAGTAGTATATCGGACTTTCTGGAGACCCAGTACTTC